This TCR beta chain derives from a study of T-cell memory formation after mild COVID-19. TCRdb ran MiXCR on the 5' RACE reads and lists one entry per CDR3 protein. The sample consists of roughly 600,000 distinct CDR3 sequences, about a sixth of them appearing once. The CDR3 runs to 14 residues. With 1 base removed from V and 1 base from J, the gap between germline ends came to 5 bases. This clonotype has more than one count but fewer than ten. The chain uses TRBV12-3 or TRBV12-4 and TRBJ2-4; D is uncertain. Sequenced: PBMCs or a T cell subset sorted from them (not recorded which). The sequence came from an adult woman who had mild COVID-19 (a few samples of this study predate the infection). Cell type and time point are not known. CDR3 sequence reads: CASSLGVAKNIQYF. For the CDR3, the DNA is TGTGCCAGCAGTTTAGGGGTGGCCAAAAACATTCAGTACTTC.